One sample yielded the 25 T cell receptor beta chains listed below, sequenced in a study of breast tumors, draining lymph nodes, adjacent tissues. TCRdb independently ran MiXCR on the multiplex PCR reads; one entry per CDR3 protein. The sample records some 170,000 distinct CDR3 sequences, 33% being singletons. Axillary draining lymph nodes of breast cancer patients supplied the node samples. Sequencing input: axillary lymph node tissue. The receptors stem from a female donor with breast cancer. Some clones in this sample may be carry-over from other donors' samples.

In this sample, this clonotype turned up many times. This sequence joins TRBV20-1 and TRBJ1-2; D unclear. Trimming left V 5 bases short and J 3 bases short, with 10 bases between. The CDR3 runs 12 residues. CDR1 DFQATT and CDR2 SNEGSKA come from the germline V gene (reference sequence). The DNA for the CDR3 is TGCAGTGCTCGCCCCGCCGACTATGGCTACACCTTC. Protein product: CSARPADYGYTF.

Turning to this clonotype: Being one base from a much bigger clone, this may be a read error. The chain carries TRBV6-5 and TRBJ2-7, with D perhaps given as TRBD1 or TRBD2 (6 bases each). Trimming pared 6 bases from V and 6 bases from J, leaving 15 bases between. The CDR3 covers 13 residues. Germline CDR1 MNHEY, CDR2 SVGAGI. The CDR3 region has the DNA TGTGCCAGCAGGTGGGGGGCGGAGAGCGAGCAGTACTTC. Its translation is CASRWGAESEQYF.

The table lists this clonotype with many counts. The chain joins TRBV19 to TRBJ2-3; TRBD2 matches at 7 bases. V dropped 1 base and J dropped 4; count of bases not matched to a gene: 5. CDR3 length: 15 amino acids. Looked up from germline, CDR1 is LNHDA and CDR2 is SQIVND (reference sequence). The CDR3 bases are TGTGCCAGTAGTATAGCTGGGAGGGACCCAGATACGCAGTATTTT. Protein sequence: CASSIAGRDPDTQYF.

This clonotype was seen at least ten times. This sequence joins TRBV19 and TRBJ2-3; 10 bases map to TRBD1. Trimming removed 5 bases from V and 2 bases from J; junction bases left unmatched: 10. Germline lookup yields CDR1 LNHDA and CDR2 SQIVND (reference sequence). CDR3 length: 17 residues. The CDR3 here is CASSPSLGQGDTDTQYF. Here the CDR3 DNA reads TGTGCCAGTAGTCCAAGCCTCGGACAGGGGGACACAGATACGCAGTATTTT.

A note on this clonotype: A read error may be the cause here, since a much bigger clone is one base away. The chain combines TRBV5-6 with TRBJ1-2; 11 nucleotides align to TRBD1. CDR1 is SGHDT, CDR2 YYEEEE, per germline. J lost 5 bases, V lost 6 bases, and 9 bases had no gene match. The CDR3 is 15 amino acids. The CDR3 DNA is TGTGCCAGCAACTTTCCGGGACAGGGGGTTTATGGCTACACCTTC. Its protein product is CASNFPGQGVYGYTF.

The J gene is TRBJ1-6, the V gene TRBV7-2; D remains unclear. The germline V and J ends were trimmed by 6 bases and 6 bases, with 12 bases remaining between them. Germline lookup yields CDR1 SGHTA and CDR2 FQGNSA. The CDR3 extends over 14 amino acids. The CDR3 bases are TGTGCCAGCAGTTTTGGGTCGGGTAATTCACCCCTCCACTTT. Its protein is CASSFGSGNSPLHF.

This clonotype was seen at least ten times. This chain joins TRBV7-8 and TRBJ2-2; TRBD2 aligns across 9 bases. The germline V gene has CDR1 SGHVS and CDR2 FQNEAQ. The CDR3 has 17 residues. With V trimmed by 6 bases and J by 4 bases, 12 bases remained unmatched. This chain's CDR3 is CASSPRGSGGITGELFF. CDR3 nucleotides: TGTGCCAGCAGTCCCAGAGGTAGCGGGGGTATCACCGGGGAGCTGTTTTTT.

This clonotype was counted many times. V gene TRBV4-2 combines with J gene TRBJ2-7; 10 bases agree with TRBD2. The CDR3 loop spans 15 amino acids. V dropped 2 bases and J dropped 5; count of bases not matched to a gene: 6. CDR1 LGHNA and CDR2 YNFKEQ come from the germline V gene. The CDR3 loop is CASSQTGTSDHEQYF. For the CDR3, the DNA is TGTGCCAGCAGCCAAACCGGGACTAGCGATCACGAGCAGTACTTC.

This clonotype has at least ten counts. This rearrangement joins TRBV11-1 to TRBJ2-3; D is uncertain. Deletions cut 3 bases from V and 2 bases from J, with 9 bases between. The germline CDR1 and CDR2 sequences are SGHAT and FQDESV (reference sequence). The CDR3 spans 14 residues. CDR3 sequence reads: CASSFRQITDTQYF. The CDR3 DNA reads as TGTGCCAGCAGCTTCCGCCAGATCACAGATACGCAGTATTTT.

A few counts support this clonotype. DNA for the CDR3: TGCGCCAGCAGTGAGTTTGGGGGGAACACTGAAGCTTTCTTT. Its protein product is CASSEFGGNTEAFF. The V gene is TRBV10-1, the J gene TRBJ1-1, with a tentative D call TRBD1 (5 bases). This CDR3 spans 14 amino acids. The V end was cut by 1 base, the J end by 1 base, with 7 bases between. Per the germline V gene, CDR1 is WNHNN and CDR2 is SYGVQD (reference sequence).

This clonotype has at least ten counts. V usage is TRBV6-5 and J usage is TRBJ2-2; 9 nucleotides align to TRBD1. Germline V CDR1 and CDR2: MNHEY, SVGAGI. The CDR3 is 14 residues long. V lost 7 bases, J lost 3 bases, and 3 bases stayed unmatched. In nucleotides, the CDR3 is TGTGCCAGCATCAGGACAGGGGACACCGGGGAGCTGTTTTTT. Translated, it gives CASIRTGDTGELFF.

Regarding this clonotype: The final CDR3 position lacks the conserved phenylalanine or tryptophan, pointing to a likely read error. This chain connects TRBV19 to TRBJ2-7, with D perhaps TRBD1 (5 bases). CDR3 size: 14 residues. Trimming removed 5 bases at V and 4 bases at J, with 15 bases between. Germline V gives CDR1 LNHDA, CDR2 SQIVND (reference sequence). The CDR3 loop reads CASSVRTRPYEQYL. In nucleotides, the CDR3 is TGTGCCAGTAGTGTAAGGACACGTCCTTACGAGCAGTACCTC.

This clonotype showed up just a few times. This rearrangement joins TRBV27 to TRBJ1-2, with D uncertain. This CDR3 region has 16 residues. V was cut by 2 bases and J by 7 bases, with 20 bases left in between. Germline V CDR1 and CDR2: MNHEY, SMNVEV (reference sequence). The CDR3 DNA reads TGTGCCAGCAGTTTAATGGGCAGGAAGGTGGCGAGTGGCTACACCTTC. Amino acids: CASSLMGRKVASGYTF.

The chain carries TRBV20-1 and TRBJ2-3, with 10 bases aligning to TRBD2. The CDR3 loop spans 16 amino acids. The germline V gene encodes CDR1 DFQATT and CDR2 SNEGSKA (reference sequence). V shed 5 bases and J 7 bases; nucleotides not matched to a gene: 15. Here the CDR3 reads CSAVRPPAGGAYTQYF. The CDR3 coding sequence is TGCAGTGCTGTCCGCCCCCCAGCGGGGGGGGCCTATACGCAGTATTTT.

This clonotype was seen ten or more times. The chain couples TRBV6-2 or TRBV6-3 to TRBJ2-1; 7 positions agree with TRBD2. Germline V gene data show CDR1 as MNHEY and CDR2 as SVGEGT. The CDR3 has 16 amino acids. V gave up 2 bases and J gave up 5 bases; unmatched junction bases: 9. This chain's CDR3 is CASSYVGSGPNNEQFF. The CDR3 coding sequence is TGTGCCAGCAGTTACGTAGGTAGCGGGCCAAACAATGAGCAGTTCTTC.

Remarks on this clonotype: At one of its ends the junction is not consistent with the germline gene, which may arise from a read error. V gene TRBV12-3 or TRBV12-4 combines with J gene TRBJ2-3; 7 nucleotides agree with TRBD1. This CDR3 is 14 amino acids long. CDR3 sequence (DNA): TGTGCCGGCAGCCAGGGACAGACCACGGATACGCAGTATTTT. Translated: CAGSQGQTTDTQYF.

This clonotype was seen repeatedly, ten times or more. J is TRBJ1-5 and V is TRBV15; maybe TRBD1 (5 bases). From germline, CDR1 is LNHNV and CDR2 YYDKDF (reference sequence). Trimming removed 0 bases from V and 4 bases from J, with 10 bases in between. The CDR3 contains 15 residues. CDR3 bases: TGTGCCACCAGCAGAGATCTGGGGCAGAATCAGCCCCAGCATTTT. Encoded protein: CATSRDLGQNQPQHF.

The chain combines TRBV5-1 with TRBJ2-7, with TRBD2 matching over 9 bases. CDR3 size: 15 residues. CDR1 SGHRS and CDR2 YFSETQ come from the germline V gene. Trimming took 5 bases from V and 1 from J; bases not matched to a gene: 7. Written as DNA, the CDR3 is TGCGCCAGCAGAGTAGCGGGGGACCTTTCCTACGAGCAGTACTTC. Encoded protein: CASRVAGDLSYEQYF.

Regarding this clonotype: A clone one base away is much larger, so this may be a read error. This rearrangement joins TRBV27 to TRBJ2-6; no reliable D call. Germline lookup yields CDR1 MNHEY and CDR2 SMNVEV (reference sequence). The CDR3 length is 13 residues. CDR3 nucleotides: TGTGTCAGCAGTTTTGGTGGGGCCAACGTCCTGACTTTC. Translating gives CVSSFGGANVLTF.

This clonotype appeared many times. CDR3 loop: CASSLGGLAGGSTDTQYF. In DNA, the CDR3 is TGCGCCAGCAGCTTGGGAGGACTAGCGGGGGGTAGCACAGATACGCAGTATTTT. The V and J genes are TRBV5-1 and TRBJ2-3, with TRBD2 identical over 14 bases. J was trimmed by 0 bases and V by 0 bases; bases with no gene match: 3. From germline, CDR1 is SGHRS and CDR2 YFSETQ. The CDR3 consists of 18 residues. The full variable domain, its missing parts supplied by reference TRBV5-1 and TRBJ2-3, is KAGVTQTPRYLIKTRGQQVTLSCSPISGHRSVSWYQQTPGQGLQFLFEYFSETQRNKGNFPGRFSGRQFSNSRSEMNVSTLELGDSALYLCASSLGGLAGGSTDTQYFGPGTRLTVL.

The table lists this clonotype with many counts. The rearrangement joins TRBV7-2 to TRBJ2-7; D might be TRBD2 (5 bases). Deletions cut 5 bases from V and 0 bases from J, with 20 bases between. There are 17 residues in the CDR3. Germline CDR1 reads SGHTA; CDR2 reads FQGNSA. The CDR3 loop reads CASSQDVGLRPSYEQYF. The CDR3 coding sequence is TGTGCCAGCAGCCAGGACGTCGGACTGCGACCCTCCTACGAGCAGTACTTC. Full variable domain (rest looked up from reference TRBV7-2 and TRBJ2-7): GAGVSQSPSNKVTEKGKDVELRCDPISGHTALYWYRQSLGQGLEFLIYFQGNSAPDKSGLPSDRFSAERTGGSVSTLTIQRTQQEDSAVYLCASSQDVGLRPSYEQYFGPGTRLTVT.

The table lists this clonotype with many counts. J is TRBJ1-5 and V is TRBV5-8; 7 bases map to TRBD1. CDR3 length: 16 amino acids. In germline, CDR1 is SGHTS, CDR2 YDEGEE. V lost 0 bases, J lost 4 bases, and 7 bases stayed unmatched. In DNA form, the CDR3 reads TGTGCCAGCAGCTTGGACAGGGGAGAAGGGAATCAGCCCCAGCATTTT. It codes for CASSLDRGEGNQPQHF.

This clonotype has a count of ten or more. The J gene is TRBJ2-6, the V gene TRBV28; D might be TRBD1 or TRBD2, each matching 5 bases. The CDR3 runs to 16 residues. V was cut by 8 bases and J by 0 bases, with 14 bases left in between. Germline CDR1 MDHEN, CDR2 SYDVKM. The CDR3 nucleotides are TGTGCCAGCTATGGGACGGCGAGCTCTGGGGCCAACGTCCTGACTTTC. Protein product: CASYGTASSGANVLTF.

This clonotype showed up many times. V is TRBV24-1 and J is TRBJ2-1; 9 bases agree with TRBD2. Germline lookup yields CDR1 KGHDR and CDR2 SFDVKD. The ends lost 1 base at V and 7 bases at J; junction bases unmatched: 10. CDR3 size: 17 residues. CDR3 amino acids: CATSDFSAGGQGNEQFF. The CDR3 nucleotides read TGTGCCACCAGTGATTTCTCAGCGGGGGGCCAAGGAAATGAGCAGTTCTTC.

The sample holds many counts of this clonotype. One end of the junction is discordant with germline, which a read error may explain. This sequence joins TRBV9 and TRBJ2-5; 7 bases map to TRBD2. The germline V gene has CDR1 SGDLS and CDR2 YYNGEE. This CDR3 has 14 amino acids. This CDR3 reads CASSLRWQGGTQSF. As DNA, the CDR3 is TGTGCCAGCAGCCTACGTTGGCAGGGAGGGACCCAGTCCTTC.